A selection of T cell receptor beta chains follows, all from one sample in a study of OX40 agonist ivuxolimab in advanced cancers. The table came from immunoSEQ multiplex PCR; TCRdb's copy has only in-frame clones and leaves some out. Here the sample spans about 21,000 clones, approximately 81% being singletons. This sample comprised CD4+ or CD8+ T cells sorted from blood, obtained in a trial of the OX40 agonist ivuxolimab. The origin of the receptors is an adult with an advanced solid tumor such as melanoma, head and neck, liver or kidney cancer. CDR3s include the opening cysteine and the closing phenylalanine or tryptophan. Each record gives: CDR3 DNA, CDR3 protein, J gene, clone size, V gene, CDR3 length, D gene. D genes are given only for firm matches. Expanded clones are given a class, and other clones once, few, many or no size at all.

TGTGCCAGCAGCGTACGGGGACAGGGGTTCTACGAGCAGTACTTC | CASSVRGQGFYEQYF | TRBJ2-7 | medium-sized | TRBV5-4 | 15 | TRBD1
TGTGCCAGCAGCTCCCGGGACAGGGGCCATAATGAAAAACTGTTTTTT | CASSSRDRGHNEKLFF | TRBJ1-4 | once | TRBV7-9 | 16 | TRBD1
TGTGCCAGCAGCCTCGGTGAGGGGGAGACCCAGTACTTC | CASSLGEGETQYF | TRBJ2-5 | many | TRBV13 | 13 | NA
TGTGCCAGCAGCTTAGACGAGTTCTACGAGCAGTACTTC | CASSLDEFYEQYF | TRBJ2-7 | once | TRBV7-2 | 13 | NA
TGTGCCAGTAGTATTTTGGCAGCAACTAATGAAAAACTGTTTTTT | CASSILAATNEKLFF | TRBJ1-4 | NA | TRBV19 | 15 | NA
TGTGCCAGTAGTACATCAGAGACAGGGGGCGAAACCTACGAGCAGTACTTC | CASSTSETGGETYEQYF | TRBJ2-7 | NA | TRBV19 | 17 | TRBD1
TGTGCCAGCAGCTTGGGGGAGTTCTCCTACAATGAGCAGTTCTTC | CASSLGEFSYNEQFF | TRBJ2-1 | NA | TRBV5-6 | 15 | NA
TGTGCCAGCAGCATCGACGGGGGATGGACTGAAGCTTTCTTT | CASSIDGGWTEAFF | TRBJ1-1 | NA | TRBV11-3 | 14 | NA
TGTGCCAGCAGCGACCCCCCGTGGGGGGTGGGTGGAGCTTTCTTT | CASSDPPWGVGGAFF | TRBJ1-1 | NA | TRBV7-9 | 15 | NA
TGTGCCAGCACCTTACTGACAGGCCAGACCTACGAGCAGTACTTC | CASTLLTGQTYEQYF | TRBJ2-7 | once | TRBV5-8 | 15 | NA
TGTGCCAGCAGCTTCCCGGGGGGGTCCTACGAGCAGTACTTC | CASSFPGGSYEQYF | TRBJ2-7 | NA | TRBV7-9 | 14 | TRBD2
TGCAGCGTTGACTCAATCGTGGGTGGCGAGGAAAAACTGTTTTTT | CSVDSIVGGEEKLFF | TRBJ1-4 | NA | TRBV29-1 | 15 | NA
TGTGCCAGCAGCCCCAAGCACGGAATAAACTCCTATGGCTACACCTTC | CASSPKHGINSYGYTF | TRBJ1-2 | NA | TRBV7-8 | 16 | NA
TGTGCCAGCAGTGGAGAGACAGGGGCGTGGGGTGGGACCCAGTACTTC | CASSGETGAWGGTQYF | TRBJ2-5 | NA | TRBV6-1 | 16 | TRBD1
TGTGCCAGCAGGGGCCTCATGGCTTTCTTT | CASRGLMAFF | TRBJ1-1 | NA | TRBV2 | 10 | NA
TGTGCCAGCAGCTCCTATAGTCAGCCCCAGCATTTT | CASSSYSQPQHF | TRBJ1-5 | NA | TRBV5-6 | 12 | NA
TGTGCCAGCAGCCAAGATCAGTATGGTAGCAATCAGCCCCAGCATTTT | CASSQDQYGSNQPQHF | TRBJ1-5 | NA | TRBV4-2 | 16 | NA
TGCAGCGTTGAAGGTGGCGTTGGGGCCAACGTCCTGACTTTC | CSVEGGVGANVLTF | TRBJ2-6 | NA | TRBV29-1 | 14 | NA
TGTGTCAGAAGCTTAGTCGGGGGACAGGACCCAAGCGAAGCTTTCTTT | CVRSLVGGQDPSEAFF | TRBJ1-1 | NA | TRBV7-5 | 16 | NA
TGTGCCAGCAGTCCTCCCATCTGGGACAGCAGCATGAACACTGAAGCTTTCTTT | CASSPPIWDSSMNTEAFF | TRBJ1-1 | NA | TRBV7-2 | 18 | TRBD1
TGTGCCAGCAGTGACTTCGACGGGAATCAGCCCCAGCATTTT | CASSDFDGNQPQHF | TRBJ1-5 | few | TRBV2 | 14 | NA
TGTGCCAGCAGCTTTAGGGGGACAGGGGGCTCCGACGAGCAGTACTTC | CASSFRGTGGSDEQYF | TRBJ2-7 | NA | TRBV27 | 16 | TRBD1
TGTGCCAGCTCACCAAGGAGGGGCGGTCAGCCCTACGAGCAGTACTTC | CASSPRRGGQPYEQYF | TRBJ2-7 | NA | TRBV18 | 16 | NA
TGTGCCAGCAGCTTAAACAGTCGCATCGGGGGGCAGTACTTC | CASSLNSRIGGQYF | TRBJ2-7 | NA | TRBV11-2 | 14 | NA
TGCGCCAGCAGCCAGGACAGGGGGCGGTGGACTGAAGCTTTCTTT | CASSQDRGRWTEAFF | TRBJ1-1 | NA | TRBV5-1 | 15 | TRBD1
TGTGCCAGCAGTGAAGCCCTCGACTACCGGGACAGGGTAATCAAAGGGGGTCAGCCCCAGCATTTT | CASSEALDYRDRVIKGGQPQHF | TRBJ1-5 | NA | TRBV6-1 | 22 | TRBD1
TGTGCCAGCAGCTTAGTTGGAGGGGGGAGGAATGAGCAGTTCTTC | CASSLVGGGRNEQFF | TRBJ2-1 | few | TRBV7-2 | 15 | NA
TGTGCCAGCAGCAAATGGTGGCAGGGAGGCGGAAACACCATATATTTT | CASSKWWQGGGNTIYF | TRBJ1-3 | NA | TRBV21-1 | 16 | NA
TGTGCCAGCAGCCCGGAGGACCCCTACGAGCAGTACTTC | CASSPEDPYEQYF | TRBJ2-7 | NA | TRBV5-4 | 13 | NA
TGTGCCAGTACCTTAGGGGCTTATAGCAATCAGCCCCAGCATTTT | CASTLGAYSNQPQHF | TRBJ1-5 | NA | TRBV19 | 15 | NA
TGTGCCAGCAGCCAAGTTAAAGGTACCGACTCTGAAGCTTTCTTT | CASSQVKGTDSEAFF | TRBJ1-1 | few | TRBV7-9 | 15 | NA
TGTGCCAGCAGCTTAGAACAGGGGTACCCCTACGAGCAGTACTTC | CASSLEQGYPYEQYF | TRBJ2-7 | NA | TRBV4-2 | 15 | TRBD1
TGCAGCGTTGAACTTGAGGACAGCCTCCATGCAGCTTTCTTT | CSVELEDSLHAAFF | TRBJ1-1 | once | TRBV29-1 | 14 | NA
TGTGCCAGCAGTTACTGGACCGGCGAGCAGTACTTC | CASSYWTGEQYF | TRBJ2-7 | NA | TRBV6-5 | 12 | NA
TGTGCCAGCGCCGGGGGCAGGAGCTCCTACGAGCAGTACTTC | CASAGGRSSYEQYF | TRBJ2-7 | NA | TRBV27 | 14 | NA
TGTGCCAGCAGTTCTAGCGGGGGGGCGTCGAATGAGCAGTTCTTC | CASSSSGGASNEQFF | TRBJ2-1 | NA | TRBV27 | 15 | TRBD2
TGTGCCAGCAGCTTAGAAATGGGCTACGAGCAGTACTTC | CASSLEMGYEQYF | TRBJ2-7 | NA | TRBV5-6 | 13 | NA
TGTGCCAGCAGCCACCGCCTCGGGACAGCCTACGAGCAGTACTTC | CASSHRLGTAYEQYF | TRBJ2-7 | NA | TRBV14 | 15 | TRBD1
TGTGCCAGCAGTTCAGGACAGGACAAGGGTACGCAGTATTTT | CASSSGQDKGTQYF | TRBJ2-3 | NA | TRBV27 | 14 | TRBD1
TGTGCCAGCAGCCCGCGGAGGTTTGGGGGCTCCTACAATGAGCAGTTCTTC | CASSPRRFGGSYNEQFF | TRBJ2-1 | NA | TRBV7-6 | 17 | NA
TGTGCCAGCACCCCGCCGGGGAATGGGGAGACCCAGTACTTC | CASTPPGNGETQYF | TRBJ2-5 | many | TRBV7-9 | 14 | NA
TGTGCCAGCAGCTTAGTGGGGGGCGGCAATCAGCCCCAGCATTTT | CASSLVGGGNQPQHF | TRBJ1-5 | NA | TRBV7-6 | 15 | NA
TGTGCCAGCAGCTTGGCCGACTACTATGGCTACACCTTC | CASSLADYYGYTF | TRBJ1-2 | NA | TRBV5-6 | 13 | NA
TGTGCCACCAGCAGAGTACAGGGCAAGTACGAGCAGTACTTC | CATSRVQGKYEQYF | TRBJ2-7 | NA | TRBV15 | 14 | NA
TGCGCCAGCAGTGACGGGACAGGGACCGAGCAGTACTTC | CASSDGTGTEQYF | TRBJ2-7 | few | TRBV10-1 | 13 | TRBD1
TGTGCCAGCAGCTTAAGTGTGGAATCCACAGATACGCAGTATTTT | CASSLSVESTDTQYF | TRBJ2-3 | NA | TRBV11-2 | 15 | NA
TGTGCCAGCAGTAAACAGGGGGCCCCTGAAGCTTTCTTT | CASSKQGAPEAFF | TRBJ1-1 | NA | TRBV28 | 13 | TRBD1